This T cell receptor beta chain originates from a study of CD8 T cells in Susac syndrome. RNA was extracted with the RNeasy kit, and a quantity of about 0.45 to 1 ug was reverse transcribed using random hexamers. Amplification of the TCR beta CDR3 was carried out by immunoSEQ multiplex PCR, which spanned a total of 54 Vbeta and 13 Jbeta segments. TCRdb reanalysed the immunoSEQ multiplex PCR reads using MiXCR and keeps one entry per CDR3 protein. The sample has around 140,000 distinct CDR3 sequences, roughly 94% seen once. The TCR originated in a human donor in good health. The sequencing input was CD4+ T cells from PBMCs.

The CDR3 nucleotides are TGCAGTCTCCGGGACAGTGCCGAGCAGTACTTC. This gives the protein CSLRDSAEQYF. The chain links TRBV29-1 to TRBJ2-7; 7 bases are a match to TRBD1. CDR3 length: 11 residues. Looked up from germline, CDR1 is SQVTM and CDR2 is ANQGSEA.